Given below is one T cell receptor (beta chain) in context. This sample was included in a study of blood T cell repertoires in COVID-19. Study-level information: Nucleic acid was either cDNA or gDNA, and it came from T cells, B-cell-depleted T cells, or PBMCs.

In the original workflow: Reference gene primers were amplified, and this amplification served to estimate nucleated cell counts. Libraries were prepared by immunoSEQ multiplex PCR; TCRdb keeps only in-frame clonotypes and omits some of them. Clonal size and the V and J genes are those of that table, whereas D and trimming came from the DNA. The sample contains 100,000 to 150,000 clones, around 82% of which appear only once. This CDR3 region has 13 residues. Trimming stripped 1 base from V and 9 bases from J, with 8 bases between. CDR1 is SGHDT and CDR2 is YYEEEE in the germline V gene. The receptor was derived from a woman aged 25 to 39 who had recovered from COVID-19. The gene calls are TRBV5-6 and TRBJ1-6, with D possibly matching TRBD1 (5 bases). Sequenced sample: peripheral blood. For the CDR3, the DNA is TGTGCCAGCAGCTTGACAGGTCCTTCACCCCTCCACTTT. It encodes CASSLTGPSPLHF. The entire variable domain, with the rest obtained from reference TRBV5-6 and TRBJ1-6, is as follows: DAGVTQSPTHLIKTRGQQVTLRCSPKSGHDTVSWYQQALGQGPQFIFQYYEEEERQRGNFPDRFSGHQFPNYSSELNVNALLLGDSALYLCASSLTGPSPLHFGNGTRLTVT.